The 28 T cell receptor beta chains below come from one sample, sequenced in a study of cytomegalovirus exposure and HLA in healthy donors. The PCR had 60 Vbeta and 13 Jbeta primers. Libraries were prepared by immunoSEQ multiplex PCR; TCRdb keeps only in-frame clonotypes and omits some of them. Among 90,000 or so clones, around four fifths were seen once, and the ten largest hold 3.3%. The sequenced sample was PBMCs. The origin of the receptors is a woman aged 40-49 years in good health and CMV-seronegative.

The rearrangement joins TRBV15 to TRBJ2-3; 8 bases map to TRBD2. The CDR3 has 17 amino acids. The V segment lost 2 bases and the J segment 0 bases; nucleotides outside the gene matches: 7. Germline V gene data show CDR1 as LNHNV and CDR2 as YYDKDF (reference sequence). CDR3 sequence (DNA): TGTGCCACCAGCAGAACTAAGACTAGCGCTAGCACAGATACGCAGTATTTT. Its protein is CATSRTKTSASTDTQYF.

This clone was counted a few times. V is TRBV6-5 and J is TRBJ1-5; TRBD1 aligns across 8 bases. This CDR3 has 15 amino acids. J gave up 0 bases and V 4 bases, and 2 bases lay outside the gene matches. Germline assignment: CDR1 MNHEY and CDR2 SVGAGI. CDR3 nucleotides: TGTGCCAGCAGTTTACAGGGGGGTAGCAATCAGCCCCAGCATTTT. The encoded protein is CASSLQGGSNQPQHF.

This clone was counted a few times. V gene TRBV5-1 combines with J gene TRBJ2-2; TRBD1 aligns across 7 bases. Germline V CDR1 and CDR2: SGHRS, YFSETQ. This CDR3 has 15 residues. V lost 2 bases, J lost 5 bases, and 6 bases stayed unmatched. The CDR3 nucleotides are TGCGCCAGCAGCTTTGGGGTACAGGGGACCGGGGAGCTGTTTTTT. This gives the protein CASSFGVQGTGELFF.

The chain combines TRBV7-9 with TRBJ2-3, with a weak D call TRBD2 (6 bases). This CDR3 spans 19 amino acids. The ends were cut back, 3 bases at V and 3 bases at J, with 25 bases in the middle. Germline V gives CDR1 SEHNR, CDR2 FQNEAQ (reference sequence). The CDR3 region is CASSLPGLGSLADTDTQYF. DNA for the CDR3: TGTGCCAGCAGCTTGCCGGGACTTGGCTCCCTGGCGGATACAGATACGCAGTATTTT.

This chain uses TRBV7-6 with TRBJ1-2, with 8 positions matching TRBD1. V shed 5 bases, J shed 7 bases, and the junction held 9 bases outside the gene matches. Germline CDR1 and CDR2: SGHVS and FNYEAQ. CDR3 length equals 14 residues. The CDR3 nucleotides read TGTGCCAGCAGCCCGCAGGGGGCTTGGGGTGGCTACACCTTC. The encoded protein is CASSPQGAWGGYTF.

The chain carries TRBV7-2 and TRBJ1-2, with 8 bases matching TRBD1. CDR1 is SGHTA, CDR2 FQGNSA, per germline. Trimming cost V 4 bases and J 5 bases; bases outside gene matches: 9. This CDR3 is 15 amino acids long. In nucleotides, the CDR3 is TGTGCCAGCAGCTACATTCCAGGGGGCACTTATGGCTACACCTTC. The encoded protein is CASSYIPGGTYGYTF.

The chain has TRBV6-5 and TRBJ2-1; 10 bases align to TRBD2. The CDR3 contains 16 residues. With V trimmed by 0 bases and J by 1 base, 0 bases remained unmatched. Per the germline V gene, CDR1 is MNHEY and CDR2 is SVGAGI. The DNA of the CDR3 is TGTGCCAGCAGTTACTCTAGCGGGAGGTCCTACAATGAGCAGTTCTTC. Translated: CASSYSSGRSYNEQFF.

The genes are TRBV5-1 and TRBJ2-1, with a weak D call TRBD2 (5 bases). Germline V CDR1 and CDR2: SGHRS, YFSETQ. This CDR3 contains 16 residues. Between the trimmed V and J ends, which lost 0 bases and 4 bases, there was a span of 14 bases. As DNA, the CDR3 is TGCGCCAGCAGCTTGGGGACTGTAGGACTTTACAATGAGCAGTTCTTC. Residues: CASSLGTVGLYNEQFF.

This chain uses TRBV6-5 with TRBJ2-3; TRBD1 matches at 7 bases. Trimming took 2 bases from V and 0 from J; bases not matched to a gene: 5. The CDR3 consists of 16 residues. Germline V lookup: CDR1 MNHEY, CDR2 SVGAGI. The CDR3: CASSYLRQGSTDTQYF. In DNA form, the CDR3 reads TGTGCCAGCAGTTACCTAAGACAGGGAAGCACAGATACGCAGTATTTT.

The V call is TRBV6-5, the J call TRBJ2-7; D uncertain. Germline V lookup: CDR1 MNHEY, CDR2 SVGAGI. The CDR3 spans 11 residues. Trimming left V 5 bases short and J 5 bases short, with 7 bases between. CDR3 nucleotides: TGTGCCAGCAGTGATTCAGACGAGCAGTACTTC. Amino acid sequence: CASSDSDEQYF.

The chain combines TRBV28 with TRBJ1-2; 8 bases agree with TRBD1. The CDR3 has 16 residues. The germline CDR1 and CDR2 sequences are MDHEN and SYDVKM. Losses at the gene ends were 5 bases for V and 2 bases for J; bases not matched to a gene: 10. The CDR3, as DNA: TGTGCCAGCAGTACTGATACAGGGGGAAGAAACTATGGCTACACCTTC. It codes for CASSTDTGGRNYGYTF.

This clone was found once. The V call is TRBV27, the J call TRBJ2-7; possible D gene TRBD1, 6 bases. With 5 bases removed from V and 3 bases from J, the gap between germline ends came to 14 bases. The CDR3 has 14 amino acids. Germline V gene lookup returns CDR1 MNHEY and CDR2 SMNVEV (reference sequence). Written as DNA, the CDR3 is TGTGCCAGCAGTCCAGACAGGATTCGCTACGAGCAGTACTTC. It is translated as CASSPDRIRYEQYF.

This clone was observed a single time. The chain employs TRBV5-6 and TRBJ2-1, with 15 bases lining up with TRBD2. J gave up 4 bases and V 4 bases, and 3 bases lay outside the gene matches. This CDR3 region has 16 residues. CDR1 is SGHDT and CDR2 is YYEEEE in the germline V gene. Here the CDR3 DNA reads TGTGCCAGCAGCCCTGGGACTAGCGGGAGGTACAATGAGCAGTTCTTC. Encoded protein: CASSPGTSGRYNEQFF.

The genes are TRBV12-5 and TRBJ2-1; 8 bases agree with TRBD2. This CDR3 region has 15 residues. V shed 1 base and J 9 bases; nucleotides not matched to a gene: 8. Looked up from germline, CDR1 is LGHNT and CDR2 is FRNRAP. The CDR3 here is CASGLETGRAVEQFF. The CDR3 nucleotides read TGTGCTAGTGGTTTGGAAACCGGGAGGGCCGTTGAGCAGTTCTTC.

This chain joins TRBV6-5 and TRBJ1-1; 8 bases match TRBD1. Trimming took 8 bases from V and 0 from J; bases not matched to a gene: 8. CDR1 is MNHEY, CDR2 SVGAGI, per germline. The CDR3 has 15 amino acids. CDR3: CASQDRGLMNTEAFF. The CDR3, as DNA: TGTGCCAGCCAAGACAGGGGACTCATGAACACTGAAGCTTTCTTT.

The rearrangement links TRBV19 to TRBJ2-2; weak D call: TRBD2 (5 bases). Germline V gene sequence: CDR1 LNHDA, CDR2 SQIVND (reference sequence). Between the trimmed V and J ends, which lost 3 bases and 5 bases, there was a span of 13 bases. The CDR3 runs 15 residues. The CDR3 loop reads CASSMADSYTGELFF. The CDR3 DNA reads as TGTGCCAGTAGTATGGCGGACTCCTATACCGGGGAGCTGTTTTTT.

This clone showed up just once. The chain carries TRBV9 and TRBJ2-3, with D perhaps TRBD1 (6 bases). The CDR3 sequence is 18 residues long. V was trimmed by 4 bases and J by 4 bases, leaving 25 bases between them. The germline V gene encodes CDR1 SGDLS and CDR2 YYNGEE. CDR3 DNA sequence: TGTGCCAGCAGCCCCAGTTACCTTGTCAGGGGAGAGGCAGATACGCAGTATTTT. Translated, it gives CASSPSYLVRGEADTQYF.

The V gene is TRBV21-1, the J gene TRBJ2-7; TRBD1, the table's D call, lacks a check against the DNA. TRBV21-1 is described as a pseudogene. The CDR3 is made up of 17 amino acids. The CDR3 nucleotides read TGTGCCAGCAGCTCACAACCGGGGACACTGGTCACCTACGAGCAGTACTTC. It yields the protein CASSSQPGTLVTYEQYF.

This chain connects TRBV4-3 to TRBJ2-7, with 11 bases fitting TRBD1. The ends lost 4 bases at V and 2 bases at J; junction bases unmatched: 4. The length of the CDR3 is 15 residues. CDR1 is LGHNA, CDR2 YSLEER, per germline. The CDR3 protein is CASSRPGQGAYEQYF. The CDR3, as DNA: TGCGCCAGCAGCCGCCCGGGACAGGGGGCCTACGAGCAGTACTTC.

The chain employs TRBV4-3 and TRBJ1-5; perhaps TRBD1 as D (5 bases). The V gene lost 4 bases and the J gene lost 5 bases, with 15 bases spanning the gap. Per germline, CDR1 LGHNA and CDR2 YSLEER. This CDR3 has 15 residues. The CDR3: CASSPSGEWDQPQHF. For the CDR3, the DNA is TGCGCCAGCAGCCCCTCGGGGGAATGGGATCAGCCCCAGCATTTT.

V gene TRBV6-5 combines with J gene TRBJ1-6; weak D call: TRBD1 (5 bases). There are 15 residues in the CDR3. The V gene lost 1 base and the J gene lost 9 bases, with 13 bases spanning the gap. In germline, CDR1 is MNHEY, CDR2 SVGAGI. In DNA, the CDR3 is TGTGCCAGCAGTTACTTGGACCGGGGGGGTTCACCCCTCCACTTT. Amino acids: CASSYLDRGGSPLHF.

The rearrangement joins TRBV15 to TRBJ1-1; 9 bases match TRBD1. Germline CDR1 is LNHNV and CDR2 is YYDKDF (reference sequence). This CDR3 is built from 16 residues. V trimming: 1 base; J trimming: 5 bases; junction bases outside the gene matches: 8. The CDR3 sequence is CATSRGGTGSNTEAFF. The CDR3 DNA is TGTGCCACCAGCAGAGGGGGGACAGGGTCGAATACTGAAGCTTTCTTT.

The chain uses TRBV23-1 and TRBJ2-7; tentatively, D is TRBD1 (6 bases). TRBV23-1 is labeled an ORF, and its function is uncertain. This CDR3 comprises 15 residues. V was trimmed by 0 bases and J by 4 bases, leaving 13 bases between them. The CDR3 protein is CASSQSSRGEYEQYF. Here the CDR3 DNA reads TGCGCCAGCAGTCAATCTAGCAGGGGAGAATACGAGCAGTACTTC.

The CDR3 DNA follows: TGTGCCAGCAGATTAACCCGAGCCTACAATGAGCAGTTCTTC. Translation: CASRLTRAYNEQFF. This chain connects TRBV28 to TRBJ2-1; D is undetermined. This CDR3 has 14 amino acids. In germline, CDR1 is MDHEN, CDR2 SYDVKM. V was pared by 6 bases and J by 2 bases, with 11 bases between.

The CDR3 nucleotides read TGTGCCAGCAGCGCCCACAGGGGGCAGGAGGAAGCTTTCTTT. This gives the protein CASSAHRGQEEAFF. The gene calls are TRBV7-2 and TRBJ1-1; 9 bases match TRBD1. CDR1 SGHTA and CDR2 FQGNSA come from the germline V gene. The CDR3 spans 14 residues. The V gene end was trimmed by 5 bases and the J gene end by 8 bases; junction bases not matched to a gene: 9.

In this sample, this clone turned up a few times. CDR3 sequence reads: CASSPFKGGPNTEAFF. The CDR3, as DNA: TGTGCCAGCTCACCTTTCAAAGGGGGCCCCAACACTGAAGCTTTCTTT. The chain employs TRBV18 and TRBJ1-1; TRBD1 agrees at 7 bases. CDR3 length: 16 residues. The V and J ends lost 3 bases and 2 bases, in that order; junction bases with no gene match: 9. Germline V gene sequence: CDR1 KGHSH, CDR2 LQKENI.

With regard to this clone: The junction differs from germline at one of its ends, possibly a read error. V usage is TRBV15 and J usage is TRBJ1-2; a possible D gene is TRBD1 (6 bases). The length of the CDR3 is 15 residues. Germline CDR1 and CDR2: LNHNV and YYDKDF (reference sequence). The CDR3 reads CATSRDSSRAYGYAF. The CDR3 nucleotides are TGTGCCACCAGCAGGGACAGTTCCCGCGCCTATGGCTACGCCTTC.

This clone was counted between two and nine times. V is TRBV5-6 and J is TRBJ1-1; D remains unclear. Between the trimmed V and J ends, which lost 1 base and 5 bases, there was a span of 6 bases. This CDR3 region has 12 residues. Germline assignment: CDR1 SGHDT and CDR2 YYEEEE. The CDR3 protein is CASSLTGTEAFF. The CDR3 DNA reads as TGTGCCAGCAGCTTGACGGGAACTGAAGCTTTCTTT. Full variable domain (rest looked up from reference TRBV5-6 and TRBJ1-1): DAGVTQSPTHLIKTRGQQVTLRCSPKSGHDTVSWYQQALGQGPQFIFQYYEEEERQRGNFPDRFSGHQFPNYSSELNVNALLLGDSALYLCASSLTGTEAFFGQGTRLTVV.